The next 20 T cell receptor beta chains were all read from a single sample in a study of vaccination and CD4 T cells after COVID-19. The antigens for these receptors are not known. The Oncomine TCR Beta short-read assay was what sequenced the DNA obtained from cultured CD4+ T cells. TCRdb recomputed calls from the PCR reads with MiXCR, one row per CDR3 protein. The table includes over 20,000 distinct CDR3 sequences, approximately 49% detected once. Treatment noted: approximately 9-day PBMC culture with coronavirus spike peptide pools or control peptides (ViraFEST assay). Sequencing was performed on CD4+ T cells from blood, cultured in vitro. The receptors derive from a human donor who had recovered from COVID-19.

The chain carries TRBV2 and TRBJ1-5; no definite D call. CDR3 length equals 15 residues. The ends were cut back, 6 bases at V and 2 bases at J, with 14 bases in the middle. The germline gives CDR1 SNHLY, CDR2 FYNNEI. CDR3 coding DNA: TGTGCCAGCAGCGGAGGCGGGTTCGGCAATCAGCCCCAGCATTTT. It encodes CASSGGGFGNQPQHF.

In this sample, this clonotype turned up a few times. The V and J genes are TRBV20-1 and TRBJ2-5, with D possibly matching TRBD1 (6 bases). V was pared by 5 bases and J by 6 bases, with 16 bases between. The CDR3 consists of 13 residues. Per germline, CDR1 DFQATT and CDR2 SNEGSKA (reference sequence). CDR3 DNA sequence: TGCAGTGCTTTCCAAGACAGGCTCAAGACCCAGTACTTC. Translated: CSAFQDRLKTQYF.

This clonotype was picked up a small number of times. The chain combines TRBV21-1 with TRBJ2-7; the table's D call, TRBD1, was not checked against the DNA. TRBV21-1 is a recognized pseudogene. The CDR3 is 16 residues long. This chain's CDR3 is CASSCALQGFSYEQYF. CDR3 DNA sequence: TGTGCCAGCAGCTGTGCCCTGCAGGGGTTTTCCTACGAGCAGTACTTC.

This clonotype came up a few times. V usage is TRBV14 and J usage is TRBJ2-5, with 8 nucleotides matching TRBD2. Germline CDR1 reads SGHDN; CDR2 reads FVKESK. CDR3 size: 16 residues. V shed 2 bases, J shed 9 bases, and the junction held 14 bases outside the gene matches. The CDR3: CASSQRAGGPRTPQYF. The DNA for the CDR3 is TGTGCCAGCAGCCAACGGGCGGGGGGCCCACGGACGCCCCAGTACTTC.

The chain employs TRBV15 and TRBJ2-2; no firm D call. This CDR3 comprises 14 residues. V was trimmed by 7 bases and J by 3 bases, leaving 12 bases between them. Germline CDR1 reads LNHNV; CDR2 reads YYDKDF (reference sequence). CDR3 sequence: CATIGARDTGELFF. The CDR3 bases are TGTGCCACCATCGGCGCACGCGACACCGGGGAGCTGTTTTTT.

This clonotype is a singleton in its sample. It is likely a read error, because the conserved phenylalanine at the end of the CDR3 is missing. This chain connects TRBV2 to TRBJ1-1; 10 bases match TRBD1. J gave up 0 bases and V 5 bases, and 6 bases lay outside the gene matches. The length of the CDR3 is 16 residues. From germline, CDR1 is SNHLY and CDR2 FYNNEI. The CDR3 sequence: CASSSTGGRMNTEAFL. The CDR3 DNA follows: TGTGCCAGCAGTTCGACAGGGGGCCGCATGAACACTGAAGCTTTCTTA.

This clonotype was observed a single time. The chain combines TRBV19 with TRBJ1-2; D remains unclear. This CDR3 has 13 amino acids. Germline loops: CDR1 LNHDA, CDR2 SQIVND (reference sequence). The V end was cut by 3 bases, the J end by 1 base, with 6 bases between. CDR3 in DNA: TGTGCCAGTAGTATTACCCTTAACTATGGCTACACCTTC. This translates into CASSITLNYGYTF.

This clonotype was seen only a few times. This chain links TRBV7-2 with TRBJ1-1, with TRBD1 as a possible D gene (5 bases). Germline assignment: CDR1 SGHTA and CDR2 FQGNSA. V lost 6 bases and J lost 7, with 18 bases in between. This CDR3 is 14 amino acids long. The CDR3, as DNA: TGTGCCAGCAGTTTCCCTGGGACGTTGAGTGAAGCTTTCTTT. As protein: CASSFPGTLSEAFF.

The V call is TRBV5-1, the J call TRBJ1-1; D not resolved. The CDR3 consists of 14 residues. V gave up 1 base and J gave up 1 base, with 8 bases separating them. Per the germline V gene, CDR1 is SGHRS and CDR2 is YFSETQ. CDR3 sequence reads: CASSLQSGNTEAFF. Here the CDR3 DNA reads TGCGCCAGCAGCTTGCAGTCAGGGAACACTGAAGCTTTCTTT.

This clonotype came up a few times. The chain combines TRBV19 with TRBJ2-6; D gene ambiguous. Germline V gene data show CDR1 as LNHDA and CDR2 as SQIVND (reference sequence). The germline V and J ends were trimmed by 4 bases and 2 bases, with 6 bases remaining between them. This CDR3 is 14 amino acids long. For the CDR3, the DNA is TGTGCCAGTAGTACCACAGCTGGGGCCAACGTCCTGACTTTC. Its protein is CASSTTAGANVLTF. The full variable domain, in which reference TRBV19 and TRBJ2-6 provide the parts outside the CDR3, is DGGITQSPKYLFRKEGQNVTLSCEQNLNHDAMYWYRQDPGQGLRLIYYSQIVNDFQKGDIAEGYSVSREKKESFPLTVTSAQKNPTAFYLCASSTTAGANVLTFGAGSRLTVL.

This clonotype has just a few counts. The chain is built from TRBV5-1 and TRBJ2-5; 7 nucleotides match TRBD2. The CDR3 has 16 residues. V trimming: 3 bases; J trimming: 3 bases; junction bases outside the gene matches: 11. Germline CDR1 reads SGHRS; CDR2 reads YFSETQ. In DNA, the CDR3 is TGCGCCAGCAGCTCGTACCGATCTAGCGGAGAAGAGACCCAGTACTTC. This translates into CASSSYRSSGEETQYF.

This chain links TRBV28 with TRBJ2-7; weak D call: TRBD1 (5 bases). Germline values: CDR1 MDHEN, CDR2 SYDVKM. With 6 bases removed from V and 2 bases from J, the gap between germline ends came to 11 bases. This CDR3 is built from 13 residues. CDR3 protein: CASRPGPTYEQYF. CDR3 DNA: TGTGCCAGCAGACCAGGGCCTACCTACGAGCAGTACTTC.

In this sample, this clonotype turned up once. The chain uses TRBV5-8 and TRBJ2-3, with unresolved D. With 2 bases removed from V and 5 bases from J, the gap between germline ends came to 18 bases. Germline lookup yields CDR1 SGHTS and CDR2 YDEGEE. The CDR3 extends over 16 amino acids. The CDR3 DNA sequence: TGTGCCAGCAGCTTAGTAGAGGCCAGCTTAGGAGATACGCAGTATTTT. Translation: CASSLVEASLGDTQYF.

In its sample, this clonotype was seen once. This chain joins TRBV19 and TRBJ2-7; D call uncertain. The V gene lost 4 bases and the J gene lost 6 bases, with 10 bases spanning the gap. The CDR3 extends over 12 amino acids. Germline V gives CDR1 LNHDA, CDR2 SQIVND (reference sequence). CDR3 loop: CASSTYTGEQYF. CDR3 coding DNA: TGTGCCAGTAGTACCTACACGGGCGAGCAGTACTTC. Looking up the rest from reference TRBV19 and TRBJ2-7 gives the full variable domain: DGGITQSPKYLFRKEGQNVTLSCEQNLNHDAMYWYRQDPGQGLRLIYYSQIVNDFQKGDIAEGYSVSREKKESFPLTVTSAQKNPTAFYLCASSTYTGEQYFGPGTRLTVT.

This clonotype has only one observation. V usage is TRBV28 and J usage is TRBJ2-5, with 7 positions matching TRBD2. The germline V gene encodes CDR1 MDHEN and CDR2 SYDVKM. This CDR3 is 16 amino acids long. Losses at the gene ends were 2 bases for V and 4 bases for J; bases not matched to a gene: 10. The CDR3 bases are TGTGCCAGCAGTTTACCCATGGGGGGGGTCGGAGAGACCCAGTACTTC. Translated, it gives CASSLPMGGVGETQYF.

V gene TRBV14 combines with J gene TRBJ2-7; a weak D match, TRBD1 (6 bases). Trimming removed 4 bases at V and 3 bases at J, with 10 bases between. This CDR3 comprises 13 residues. Germline CDR1 reads SGHDN; CDR2 reads FVKESK. The CDR3 bases are TGTGCCAGCAGCCCGGACAGATACTACGAGCAGTACTTC. This codes for CASSPDRYYEQYF.

The CDR3 region has the DNA TGTGCCAGTACCCCAGGGGACAGGAGAGTAGCTTTCTTT. Residues: CASTPGDRRVAFF. The chain uses TRBV19 and TRBJ1-1; 8 nucleotides align to TRBD1. The CDR3 extends over 13 amino acids. Germline loops: CDR1 LNHDA, CDR2 SQIVND (reference sequence). J lost 10 bases, V lost 7 bases, and 11 bases had no gene match.

This sequence joins TRBV7-9 and TRBJ1-2; TRBD1 is a possible D gene (6 bases). Trimming shortened V by 1 base and J by 0 bases, and 15 bases separated the two germline ends. Germline CDR1 is SEHNR and CDR2 is FQNEAQ (reference sequence). The CDR3 runs to 17 residues. The chain's CDR3 is CASSLGTTGAANYGYTF. The CDR3 region has the DNA TGTGCCAGCAGCTTAGGCACGACAGGCGCCGCTAACTATGGCTACACCTTC. Full variable domain (rest looked up from reference TRBV7-9 and TRBJ1-2): DTGVSQNPRHKITKRGQNVTFRCDPISEHNRLYWYRQTLGQGPEFLTYFQNEAQLEKSRLLSDRFSAERPKGSFSTLEIQRTEQGDSAMYLCASSLGTTGAANYGYTFGSGTRLTVV.

V and J are TRBV7-9 and TRBJ1-6; D call uncertain. The CDR3 sequence is 16 residues long. The germline V and J ends were trimmed by 6 bases and 7 bases, with 19 bases remaining between them. Germline CDR1 is SEHNR and CDR2 is FQNEAQ (reference sequence). The CDR3 sequence: CASSLPPTAANSPLHF. The CDR3 DNA sequence: TGTGCCAGCAGTTTACCCCCCACGGCGGCCAATTCACCCCTCCACTTT.

This clonotype was counted a single time. The chain recombines TRBV5-1 with TRBJ2-1; D unclear. Germline V gene data show CDR1 as SGHRS and CDR2 as YFSETQ. V shed 1 base and J shed 0 bases, with 8 bases lying between them. This CDR3 has 15 residues. The CDR3 DNA follows: TGCGCCAGCAGCTTGTGGGGTAGCTCCTACAATGAGCAGTTCTTC. Protein: CASSLWGSSYNEQFF.